These 19 T cell receptor beta chains share one sample of origin, sequenced in a study of T-cell reconstitution after alpha-beta-depleted transplantation in children. Unique molecular identifiers were used to barcode this TCRbeta library. TCRdb reprocessed the PCR reads with MiXCR, giving one entry per CDR3 protein. This sample carries hundreds of thousands of distinct CDR3 sequences, 16% of them seen once, and the ten largest clones take 1.1%. Here the sequenced sample was PBMCs from the stem cell graft donor, taken from the stem cell graft. The receptors here all came from a human donor who donated a stem cell graft to a child with acute myeloid leukemia.

This clonotype appeared many times. The chain couples TRBV27 to TRBJ2-1; D perhaps matches TRBD2 (5 bases). The V gene lost 5 bases and the J gene lost 3 bases, with 8 bases spanning the gap. Germline V gives CDR1 MNHEY, CDR2 SMNVEV (reference sequence). The CDR3 is 13 amino acids. The CDR3 loop is CASSIDYYNEQFF. In DNA form, the CDR3 reads TGTGCCAGCAGTATTGACTACTACAATGAGCAGTTCTTC.

The chain links TRBV10-3 to TRBJ1-2; no firm D call. The length of the CDR3 is 13 residues. Germline loops: CDR1 ENHRY, CDR2 SYGVKD. Trimming pared 2 bases from V and 4 bases from J, leaving 8 bases between. CDR3 in amino acids: CAISERNLYGYTF. The CDR3 coding sequence is TGTGCCATCAGTGAGAGAAACCTCTATGGCTACACCTTC.

This clonotype was observed a handful of times. The chain uses TRBV7-2 and TRBJ2-7, with 7 bases lining up with TRBD2. With V trimmed by 1 base and J by 3 bases, 6 bases remained unmatched. CDR1 and CDR2 (germline): SGHTA, FQGNSA. The CDR3 totals 15 residues. In DNA form, the CDR3 reads TGTGCCAGCAGCTTAGAAGGCCTAGCGGACTACGAGCAGTACTTC. Amino acids: CASSLEGLADYEQYF.

The V and J genes are TRBV7-9 and TRBJ2-7; weak D call: TRBD2 (5 bases). V was trimmed by 2 bases and J by 7 bases, leaving 12 bases between them. The CDR3 length is 13 residues. In germline, CDR1 is SEHNR, CDR2 FQNEAQ (reference sequence). The CDR3 coding sequence is TGTGCCAGCAGCTTACCGGGGTCTATGGAGCAGTACTTC. As protein: CASSLPGSMEQYF.

The rearrangement links TRBV5-1 to TRBJ1-5; the D is unclear. The germline V gene has CDR1 SGHRS and CDR2 YFSETQ. The length of the CDR3 is 12 residues. Trimming took off 3 bases at V and 9 bases at J, with 10 bases between the two ends. The DNA of the CDR3 is TGCGCCAGCAGCTCCGGGGAAGGGCCCCAGCATTTT. The encoded protein is CASSSGEGPQHF.

The V gene is TRBV7-9, the J gene TRBJ1-2; D is unclear. Germline-derived CDR1 and CDR2 are SEHNR and FQNEAQ (reference sequence). The CDR3 loop spans 13 amino acids. V was pared by 5 bases and J by 7 bases, with 14 bases between. CDR3 bases: TGTGCCAGCAGCCCCCTGGGTCTCAGTGGCTACACCTTC. It translates to CASSPLGLSGYTF.

There are a few counts of this clonotype. V and J are TRBV15 and TRBJ1-2; D remains ambiguous. The V end lost 0 bases, the J end lost 5 bases, and 7 bases lay between the germline ends. Germline assignment: CDR1 LNHNV and CDR2 YYDKDF (reference sequence). This CDR3 comprises 13 residues. CDR3 sequence (DNA): TGTGCCACCAGCAGAGATGAGGGATATGGCTACACCTTC. Amino acids: CATSRDEGYGYTF. Looking up the rest from reference TRBV15 and TRBJ1-2 gives the full variable domain: DAMVIQNPRYQVTQFGKPVTLSCSQTLNHNVMYWYQQKSSQAPKLLFHYYDKDFNNEADTPDNFQSRRPNTSFCFLDIRSPGLGDTAMYLCATSRDEGYGYTFGSGTRLTVV.

The table lists this clonotype with many counts. The chain employs TRBV20-1 and TRBJ2-7; D is possibly TRBD1 (5 bases). This CDR3 has 13 residues. The ends were cut back, 2 bases at V and 2 bases at J, with 10 bases in the middle. Germline-derived CDR1 and CDR2 are DFQATT and SNEGSKA (reference sequence). CDR3 amino acids: CSARPRQTYEQYV. CDR3 nucleotides: TGCAGTGCTAGACCCCGACAGACCTACGAGCAGTACGTC.

The chain employs TRBV12-3 or TRBV12-4 and TRBJ1-2; TRBD1 aligns across 7 bases. The V segment lost 6 bases and the J segment 6 bases; nucleotides outside the gene matches: 7. The CDR3 is 13 residues long. This CDR3 reads CASSGGGGDGYTF. The CDR3 DNA reads as TGTGCCAGCAGCGGCGGAGGGGGCGATGGCTACACCTTC.

Here the CDR3 reads CASSSGQTSYNSPLHF. CDR3 nucleotides: TGTGCCAGCAGTTCGGGACAGACATCCTATAATTCACCCCTCCACTTT. This chain connects TRBV12-3 or TRBV12-4 to TRBJ1-6; TRBD1 matches at 7 bases. The ends lost 4 bases at V and 1 base at J; junction bases unmatched: 4. CDR3 length: 16 amino acids.

This clonotype showed up many times. V and J are TRBV7-6 and TRBJ1-2; D remains ambiguous. Germline CDR1 reads SGHVS; CDR2 reads FNYEAQ. The CDR3 is 12 residues long. The V gene lost 4 bases and the J gene lost 8 bases, with 11 bases spanning the gap. CDR3 DNA: TGTGCCAGCAGCTCATACCGAGGGGGCTACACCTTC. Its protein product is CASSSYRGGYTF.

The chain recombines TRBV6-1 with TRBJ1-1; D is perhaps TRBD1 (6 bases). Germline loops: CDR1 MNHNS, CDR2 SASEGT. V lost 6 bases and J 8 bases, leaving 25 bases between the germline ends. The CDR3 runs to 16 residues. CDR3 coding DNA: TGTGCCAGCAGAGCGACAGGCTCTCCTCCGGTAAGGGAAGCTTTCTTT. Translated: CASRATGSPPVREAFF.

V usage is TRBV20-1 and J usage is TRBJ2-7, with D possibly called TRBD1 or TRBD2 (5 bases each). Germline-derived CDR1 and CDR2 are DFQATT and SNEGSKA (reference sequence). V was trimmed by 6 bases and J by 7 bases, leaving 22 bases between them. The CDR3 has 14 amino acids. As DNA, the CDR3 is TGCAGTGCGGAGAGGAGGCAGGGTTGGGGGGAGCAGTACTTC. Translated, it gives CSAERRQGWGEQYF.

This clonotype was counted a single time. One base away lies a much larger clone, so this may be a sequencing read error. Without the conserved terminal phenylalanine or tryptophan, this CDR3 likely stems from a read error. The chain uses TRBV29-1 and TRBJ2-7; maybe TRBD1 (5 bases). The CDR3 has 10 residues. V lost 7 bases and J lost 10, with 14 bases in between. Per germline, CDR1 SQVTM and CDR2 ANQGSEA. The CDR3 DNA is TGCAGCGCCAAAGACAGCTCTCAGTACTTG. It specifies CSAKDSSQYL.

This chain links TRBV25-1 with TRBJ1-1; TRBD1 matches at 8 bases. The CDR3 covers 15 residues. V shed 0 bases, J shed 5 bases, and the junction held 5 bases outside the gene matches. CDR1 and CDR2 (germline): MGHDK, SYGVNS. DNA for the CDR3: TGTGCCAGCAGTGAATACCAGGGGGCGCTTACTGAAGCTTTCTTT. It specifies CASSEYQGALTEAFF.

This clonotype has at least ten counts. The chain joins TRBV7-2 to TRBJ1-6, with a possible D match to TRBD1 (5 bases). CDR1 and CDR2 (germline): SGHTA, FQGNSA. V was clipped by 1 base and J by 15 bases, with 22 bases between them. The CDR3 has 16 residues. The CDR3 sequence: CASSLVVGDPGQGLHF. CDR3 in DNA: TGTGCCAGCAGCTTAGTTGTTGGGGACCCGGGCCAAGGCCTCCACTTT.

This clonotype turned up a few times. The chain uses TRBV29-1 and TRBJ1-2, with 8 nucleotides matching TRBD1. Germline-derived CDR1 and CDR2 are SQVTM and ANQGSEA. The CDR3 runs to 13 residues. V was pared by 4 bases and J by 9 bases, with 10 bases of the junction left unmatched. The CDR3 here is CSVGERDRWSYTF. The DNA of the CDR3 is TGCAGCGTTGGGGAGAGGGACAGGTGGAGCTACACCTTC. The full variable domain, in which reference TRBV29-1 and TRBJ1-2 provide the parts outside the CDR3, is SAVISQKPSRDICQRGTSLTIQCQVDSQVTMMFWYRQQPGQSLTLIATANQGSEATYESGFVIDKFPISRPNLTFSTLTVSNMSPEDSSIYLCSVGERDRWSYTFGSGTRLTVV.

A remark on this clonotype: Possible read error: a much larger clone is one base away. The chain employs TRBV7-3 and TRBJ1-1, with D uncertain. V was clipped by 5 bases and J by 1 base, with 11 bases between them. The CDR3 extends over 14 amino acids. Germline values: CDR1 SGHTA, CDR2 FQGTGA. CDR3 coding DNA: TGTGCCAGCAGCGTCGGGCCAGCGAACACTGAAGCTTTCTTT. As protein: CASSVGPANTEAFF.

This clonotype has a count of ten or more. This rearrangement joins TRBV29-1 to TRBJ1-1; D remains unclear. Trimming left V 5 bases short and J 6 bases short, with 13 bases between. The CDR3 has 12 amino acids. Germline-derived CDR1 and CDR2 are SQVTM and ANQGSEA. CDR3 residues: CSVSDRNAEAFF. CDR3 in DNA: TGCAGCGTTTCGGATCGTAACGCTGAAGCTTTCTTT.